This T cell receptor (beta chain) was identified during a study of cytomegalovirus exposure and HLA in healthy donors. Study-wide results and caveats: Three CMV-associated chains were confirmed in vitro to be specific for CMV antigens. Most subjects' HLA-A and HLA-B alleles were reportedly predicted from TCR beta sequences. A prior analysis recorded that most TCR beta V segments were productive about 87% or about 30% of the time. Other equally common chains were less clonally expanded than HLA-associated TCR beta chains, a later analysis showed.

The CDR3 is made up of 13 amino acids. Germline V gene data show CDR1 as MNHEY and CDR2 as SVGAGI. V lost 5 bases and J lost 5, with 10 bases in between. This clone was picked up a small number of times. Its cognate antigen is unknown. Primers included in the PCR were 60 Vbeta and 13 Jbeta primers. Here immunoSEQ multiplex PCR was the method, and the copy in TCRdb shows in-frame clones only, minus some. The table lists fewer than 250,000 clones, roughly 80% of them singletons. The gene calls are TRBV6-5 and TRBJ1-5; no clear D gene. The specimen was PBMCs. The receptor comes from a young woman in good health and CMV-seronegative. CDR3 region: CASSPTRDQPQHF. CDR3 coding DNA: TGTGCCAGCAGTCCCACGAGGGATCAGCCCCAGCATTTT.